Below, 4 T cell receptor beta chains from the same sample are listed, as sequenced in a study of technical replicates of blood from several donors. TCRdb's copy holds only in-frame clones and misses some; the assay was immunoSEQ multiplex PCR. In the table there are approximately 59,000 clones, about 90% of which are singletons. Sequenced input: PBMCs. The receptors come from a human donor in good health. Some clones in this sample may be carry-over from other donors' samples.

V and J are TRBV2 and TRBJ1-1; 10 bases fit TRBD1. The trim removed 6 bases at V and 3 bases at J, leaving 7 bases unmatched. The germline V gene encodes CDR1 SNHLY and CDR2 FYNNEI. There are 15 residues in the CDR3. CDR3 in DNA: TGTGCCAGCAGCGAAAAGGGACAGGGGTACACTGAAGCTTTCTTT. Amino acid sequence: CASSEKGQGYTEAFF.

The chain links TRBV7-2 to TRBJ2-5; the D gene is possibly TRBD2 (6 bases). The CDR3 covers 13 residues. V was pared by 8 bases and J by 4 bases, with 14 bases between. Germline loops: CDR1 SGHTA, CDR2 FQGNSA. The CDR3 DNA reads as TGTGCCAGCGTGACGGGAGCGAGAGAGACCCAGTACTTC. Its protein is CASVTGARETQYF.

The V gene is TRBV5-1, the J gene TRBJ2-1, with 8 nucleotides matching TRBD2. The length of the CDR3 is 16 residues. CDR1 and CDR2 (germline): SGHRS, YFSETQ. The V gene end was trimmed by 0 bases and the J gene end by 2 bases; junction bases not matched to a gene: 4. CDR3 protein: CASSLEPAGAYNEQFF. As DNA, the CDR3 is TGCGCCAGCAGCTTGGAACCAGCGGGGGCCTACAATGAGCAGTTCTTC.

V gene TRBV12-5 combines with J gene TRBJ1-5; D is ambiguous. V shed 4 bases and J shed 1 base, with 8 bases lying between them. CDR1 and CDR2 (germline): LGHNT, FRNRAP. This CDR3 has 14 amino acids. For the CDR3, the DNA is TGTGCTAGTGGTTCCCTTCTAAGCAATCAGCCCCAGCATTTT. Amino acids: CASGSLLSNQPQHF.